These T cell receptor beta chains were read from a single sample in a study of molecular identifiers for immune sequencing clone quantification. TCRdb reanalysed the PCR reads using MiXCR and keeps one entry per CDR3 protein. The repertoire holds around 480,000 distinct CDR3 sequences, around a fifth seen once, with 0.65% to 0.95% in the top ten. Sequencing was performed on naive CD8+ T cells from blood, with Jurkat cell RNA spiked in. These receptors were collected from a human donor in good health. Some libraries in this study had Jurkat cell RNA spiked in. Both conserved end residues are trimmed from each CDR3.

v_gene	j_gene	CDR3aa
TRBV27	TRBJ2-7	ASSWTGGHHEQY
TRBV6-2/TRBV6-3	TRBJ2-1	ASSLPVAVLPNNEQF
TRBV30	TRBJ2-7	AWRGGYEQC
TRBV29-1	TRBJ2-5	SVEDIGRGLVGTSQETQY
TRBV27	TRBJ1-2	ASSWGQGAGYYGYT
TRBV12-3/TRBV12-4	TRBJ1-1	ASTLILGATEAF
TRBV11-2	TRBJ2-3	AGSLALARSTDTQY
TRBV19	TRBJ1-2	ASSIADSSNYGYT
TRBV3-1	TRBJ2-2	ASSQDALRKPRRTGELF
TRBV6-2/TRBV6-3	TRBJ2-7	ASTELDAIEEQY
TRBV27	TRBJ2-3	ASSLMTPGQGNTPQY
TRBV18	TRBJ1-1	AGSPPSGSTEAF
TRBV2	TRBJ2-3	ASLGRGTDTQY
TRBV28	TRBJ2-3	ASSLQGADTQY
TRBV13	TRBJ2-3	ASSSLGRTQY
TRBV12-3/TRBV12-4	TRBJ2-2	ASSSTGGASPGELF
TRBV2	TRBJ1-3	ASSENRVPGNTIY
TRBV19	TRBJ1-3	ASSIVGVASSGNTIY
TRBV7-9	TRBJ2-5	ASSSQARPPRETQY
TRBV7-9	TRBJ2-5	ASSLTGGRRETQY
TRBV27	TRBJ2-3	ASSLDRGGSAASGTDTQY
TRBV5-1	TRBJ2-3	ASSFSGQPSTDTQY
TRBV7-2	TRBJ2-2	ASSSQTGTSGGSTTGELF
TRBV19	TRBJ2-7	ASSIDMVGGYEQY
TRBV15	TRBJ2-3	ATSDNRFRLTSTDTQY
TRBV30	TRBJ2-3	AWSDHALTDTQY
TRBV11-2	TRBJ2-5	ACSQDGYSKYQETQY